The rows below give T cell receptor beta chains drawn from one sample of a study of T-cell memory formation after mild COVID-19. TCRdb passed the 5' RACE reads through MiXCR, listing each CDR3 protein once. The sample shows 470,000 or so distinct CDR3 sequences, 15% to 20% of them seen only once. Sequencing used PBMCs or a T cell subset sorted from them (not recorded which). These receptors all come from an adult woman who had mild COVID-19 (a few samples of this study predate the infection). Cell type and time point are not known. Each CDR3 is given with its conserved first and last residue. The D gene is left open where the match is weak. Where a row states a size, it is once, few, many or the class of an expanded clone; other rows omit it.

v_gene	d_gene	j_gene	abundance	CDR3aa	CDR3nt
TRBV28	-	TRBJ2-3	few	CASSLYSSGTDTQYF	TGTGCCAGCAGTTTATACAGCTCCGGCACAGATACGCAGTATTTT
TRBV29-1	-	TRBJ1-1	-	CSVDSGNTEAFF	TGCAGCGTTGATTCGGGGAACACTGAAGCTTTCTTT
TRBV7-2	-	TRBJ2-1	-	CASSLGGAGWYEQFF	TGTGCCAGCAGCCTGGGGGGGGCCGGGTGGTATGAGCAGTTCTTC
TRBV6-4	TRBD1	TRBJ1-1	few	CASSPVQGAGEAFF	TGTGCCAGCAGTCCCGTACAGGGGGCGGGTGAAGCTTTCTTT
TRBV20-1	TRBD2	TRBJ2-7	-	CSARDLVLAGGASYEQYF	TGCAGTGCTAGAGATTTAGTGCTAGCGGGAGGGGCCTCCTACGAGCAGTATTTC
TRBV2	-	TRBJ1-5	-	CASSGSRQAREQPQHF	TGTGCCAGCAGTGGGAGTCGCCAGGCCCGAGAGCAGCCCCAGCATTTT
TRBV18	TRBD2	TRBJ2-1	many	CASSPRSGSGEDNEQFF	TGTGCCAGCTCACCACGGAGCGGGAGCGGTGAGGACAATGAGCAGTTCTTC
TRBV7-9	-	TRBJ2-6	-	CASSTPRWVAGANVLTF	TGTGCCAGCAGCACACCACGGTGGGTCGCTGGGGCCAACGTCCTGACTTTC
TRBV10-3	-	TRBJ2-7	few	CAITRGYEQYF	TGTGCCATCACGCGCGGATACGAGCAGTACTTC
TRBV4-2	-	TRBJ1-2	-	CASSQVGLQIGYTF	TGTGCCAGCAGCCAAGTTGGCCTGCAGATCGGCTACACCTTC
TRBV20-1	-	TRBJ2-7	-	CSATAGPLSYEQYF	TGCAGTGCTACGGCGGGACCCCTCTCCTACGAGCAGTACTTC
TRBV11-2	TRBD1	TRBJ1-1	few	CASSQGVMNTEAFF	TGTGCCAGCAGTCAGGGGGTCATGAACACTGAAGCTTTCTTT
TRBV24-1	TRBD1	TRBJ2-2	-	CATSDHRTGGNLAGELFF	TGTGCCACCAGTGACCATCGGACAGGGGGAAACTTAGCCGGGGAGCTGTTTTTT
TRBV20-1	TRBD1	TRBJ2-7	-	CSAPRTGVYEQYF	TGCAGTGCTCCTCGGACAGGGGTCTACGAGCAGTACTTC
TRBV12-3/TRBV12-4	TRBD1	TRBJ1-5	-	CASSPTGVRLQPQHF	TGTGCCAGCAGTCCTACAGGGGTAAGGCTTCAGCCCCAGCATTTT
TRBV7-2	-	TRBJ2-7	few	CASSSRAPFGRTKNYEQYF	TGTGCCAGCAGCTCAAGGGCCCCCTTCGGTAGAACCAAGAACTACGAGCAGTACTTC
TRBV12-3/TRBV12-4	-	TRBJ2-7	few	CASSLALGGEQYF	TGTGCCAGCAGTTTAGCGCTAGGGGGCGAGCAGTACTTC
TRBV7-9	-	TRBJ2-7	few	CASSLRLSYEQYF	TGTGCCAGCAGCTTACGACTCTCCTACGAGCAGTACTTC
TRBV29-1	TRBD2	TRBJ2-2	few	CSVGEGRNTGELFF	TGCAGCGTCGGGGAGGGGCGGAACACCGGGGAGCTGTTTTTT
TRBV6-6	-	TRBJ2-3	many	CASTQRGTDTQYF	TGTGCCAGCACACAGCGGGGCACAGATACGCAGTATTTT